The entry below gives a single T cell receptor beta chain sequence along with its context. Antigen unknown. Germline V lookup: CDR1 LNHDA, CDR2 SQIVND (reference sequence). Trimming cost V 3 bases and J 8 bases; bases outside gene matches: 7. The CDR3 is 14 amino acids. Clones were read by immunoSEQ multiplex PCR, and TCRdb kept only the in-frame ones, dropping some. The table records tens of thousands of clones, 70% to 90% of them present only once. The entry originates in a study of identifying expanded T cells in peripheral blood. Whole-study findings and limits: Approximately 1.1 clones differed between technical replicates, versus approximately 17 and 20 over time. Variance in clone template counts between approximately two-week samples significantly increased with total template count across all healthy donors.

Collection occurred without any documented infections or immune events in donors. The sequencing input was blood. The chain carries TRBV19 and TRBJ2-1; 7 nucleotides agree with TRBD2. This TCR was sampled from a person aged 18 to 75 in good health. In DNA form, the CDR3 reads TGTGCCAGTAGTATGAGGGCGGGGAGGGATGAGCAGTTCTTC. Translating it yields CASSMRAGRDEQFF. The full variable domain, in which reference TRBV19 and TRBJ2-1 provide the parts outside the CDR3, is DGGITQSPKYLFRKEGQNVTLSCEQNLNHDAMYWYRQDPGQGLRLIYYSQIVNDFQKGDIAEGYSVSREKKESFPLTVTSAQKNPTAFYLCASSMRAGRDEQFFGPGTRLTVL.